This TCR beta chain was sequenced during a study of radiotherapy plus CTLA-4 blockade in lung cancer. Clones were sequenced by immunoSEQ multiplex PCR, and TCRdb holds only the in-frame ones, with some missing. The sample includes 53,000 or so clones, approximately 86% seen only once; the top ten take around a sixth. This CDR3 is built from 13 residues. Germline V CDR1 and CDR2: ENHRY, SYGVKD. V lost 6 bases, J lost 0 bases, and 9 bases lay in between. The sequencing here drew on peripheral blood, taken from a patient treated with radiotherapy plus ipilimumab. The gene calls are TRBV10-3 and TRBJ2-7; a weak D match, TRBD2 (5 bases). The TCR comes from a human donor with non-small cell lung cancer that progressed on radiotherapy plus ipilimumab. Some clones in this sample may be carry-over from other donors' samples. CDR3 sequence: CAISLRDSYEQYF. CDR3 sequence (DNA): TGTGCCATCAGCCTGAGGGACTCCTACGAGCAGTACTTC.